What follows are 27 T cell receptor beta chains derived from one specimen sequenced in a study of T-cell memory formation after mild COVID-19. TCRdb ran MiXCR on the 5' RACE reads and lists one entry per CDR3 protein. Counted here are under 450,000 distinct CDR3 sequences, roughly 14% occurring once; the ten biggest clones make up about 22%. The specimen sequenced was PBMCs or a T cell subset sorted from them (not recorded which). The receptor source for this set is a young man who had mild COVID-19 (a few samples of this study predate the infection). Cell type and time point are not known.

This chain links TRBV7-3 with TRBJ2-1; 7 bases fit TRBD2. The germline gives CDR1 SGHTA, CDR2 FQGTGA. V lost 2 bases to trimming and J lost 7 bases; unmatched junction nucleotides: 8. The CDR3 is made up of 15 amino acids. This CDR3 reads CASSLSPGGRNEQFF. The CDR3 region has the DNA TGTGCCAGCAGCTTATCACCGGGGGGACGAAATGAGCAGTTCTTC. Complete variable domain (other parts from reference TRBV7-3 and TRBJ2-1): GAGVSQTPSNKVTEKGKYVELRCDPISGHTALYWYRQSLGQGPEFLIYFQGTGAADDSGLPNDRFFAVRPEGSVSTLKIQRTERGDSAVYLCASSLSPGGRNEQFFGPGTRLTVL.

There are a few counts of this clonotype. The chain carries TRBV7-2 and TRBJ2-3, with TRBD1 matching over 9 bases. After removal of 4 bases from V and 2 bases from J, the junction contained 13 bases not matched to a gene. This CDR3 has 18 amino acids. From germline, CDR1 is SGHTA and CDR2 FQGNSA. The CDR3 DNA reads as TGTGCCAGCAGCTCTTCCCCCCCGGGACAGGGACTCACAGATACGCAGTATTTT. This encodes CASSSSPPGQGLTDTQYF.

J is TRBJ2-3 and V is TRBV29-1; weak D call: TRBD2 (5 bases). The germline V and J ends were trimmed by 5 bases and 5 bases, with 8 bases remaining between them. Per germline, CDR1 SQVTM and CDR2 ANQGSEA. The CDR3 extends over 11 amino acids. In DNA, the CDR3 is TGCAGCGTTAACAGCGGAGATACGCAGTATTTT. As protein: CSVNSGDTQYF.

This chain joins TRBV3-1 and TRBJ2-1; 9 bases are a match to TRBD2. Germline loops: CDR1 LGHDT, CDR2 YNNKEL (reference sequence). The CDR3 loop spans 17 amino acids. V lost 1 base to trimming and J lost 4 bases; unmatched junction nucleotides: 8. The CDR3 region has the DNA TGTGCCAGCAGCCAAGGGCGGGGGGGAGGAATTTACAATGAGCAGTTCTTC. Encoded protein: CASSQGRGGGIYNEQFF.

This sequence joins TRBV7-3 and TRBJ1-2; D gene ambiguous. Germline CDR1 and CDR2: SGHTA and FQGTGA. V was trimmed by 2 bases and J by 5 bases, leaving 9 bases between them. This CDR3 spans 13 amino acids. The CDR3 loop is CASSLGVGYGYTF. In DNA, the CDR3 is TGTGCCAGCAGCTTAGGGGTGGGGTATGGCTACACCTTC.

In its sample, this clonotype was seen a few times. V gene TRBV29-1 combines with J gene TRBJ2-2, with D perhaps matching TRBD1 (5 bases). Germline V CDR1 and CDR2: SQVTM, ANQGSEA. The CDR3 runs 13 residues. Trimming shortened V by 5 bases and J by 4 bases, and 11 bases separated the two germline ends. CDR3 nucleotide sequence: TGCAGCGTTTGGAAGGGGCTCACCGGGGAGCTGTTTTTT. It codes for CSVWKGLTGELFF.

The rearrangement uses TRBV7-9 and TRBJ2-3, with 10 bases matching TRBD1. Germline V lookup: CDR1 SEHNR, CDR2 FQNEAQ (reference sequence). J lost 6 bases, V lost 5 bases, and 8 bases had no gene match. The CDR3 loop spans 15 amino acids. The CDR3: CASSLRQGAGDTQYF. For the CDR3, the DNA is TGTGCCAGCAGCCTCCGACAGGGGGCAGGGGATACGCAGTATTTT.

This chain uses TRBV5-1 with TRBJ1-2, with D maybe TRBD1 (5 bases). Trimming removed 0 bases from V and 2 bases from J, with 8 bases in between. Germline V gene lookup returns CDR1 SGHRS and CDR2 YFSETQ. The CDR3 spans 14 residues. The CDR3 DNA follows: TGCGCCAGCAGCTTGGGACAGAGAAACTATGGCTACACCTTC. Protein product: CASSLGQRNYGYTF.

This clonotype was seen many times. The CDR3: CASRAGPNYGYTF. The CDR3 DNA sequence: TGTGCCAGCCGGGCAGGACCTAACTATGGCTACACCTTC. This chain joins TRBV7-9 and TRBJ1-2; D unclear. Between the trimmed V and J ends, which lost 8 bases and 0 bases, there was a span of 10 bases. Germline CDR1 reads SEHNR; CDR2 reads FQNEAQ (reference sequence). The CDR3 runs to 13 residues.

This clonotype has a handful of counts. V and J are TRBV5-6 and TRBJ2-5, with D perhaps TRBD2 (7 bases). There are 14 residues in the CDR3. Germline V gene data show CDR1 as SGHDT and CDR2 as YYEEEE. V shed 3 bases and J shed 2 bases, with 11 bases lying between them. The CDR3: CASSSRGAQETQYF. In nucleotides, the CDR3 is TGTGCCAGCAGCTCACGGGGGGCACAAGAGACCCAGTACTTC. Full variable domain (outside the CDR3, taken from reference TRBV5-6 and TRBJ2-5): DAGVTQSPTHLIKTRGQQVTLRCSPKSGHDTVSWYQQALGQGPQFIFQYYEEEERQRGNFPDRFSGHQFPNYSSELNVNALLLGDSALYLCASSSRGAQETQYFGPGTRLLVL.

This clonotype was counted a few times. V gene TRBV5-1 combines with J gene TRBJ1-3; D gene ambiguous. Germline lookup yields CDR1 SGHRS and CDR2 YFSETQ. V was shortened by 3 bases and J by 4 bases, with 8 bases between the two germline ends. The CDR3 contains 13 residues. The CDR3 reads CASSSPPGNTIYF. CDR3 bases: TGCGCCAGCAGCTCACCTCCAGGAAACACCATATATTTT.

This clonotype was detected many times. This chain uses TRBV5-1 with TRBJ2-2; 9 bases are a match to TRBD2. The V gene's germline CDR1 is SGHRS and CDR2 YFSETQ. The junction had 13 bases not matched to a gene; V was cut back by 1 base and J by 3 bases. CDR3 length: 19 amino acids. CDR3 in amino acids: CASSLIRLAGPEDTGELFF. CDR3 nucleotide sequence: TGCGCCAGCAGCTTGATTCGGCTAGCGGGGCCCGAGGACACCGGGGAGCTGTTTTTT.

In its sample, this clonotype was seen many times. The CDR3 nucleotides are TGTGCCAGCAGCTTGGGACAGTCCAATCAGCCCCAGCATTTT. Its translation: CASSLGQSNQPQHF. V usage is TRBV7-9 and J usage is TRBJ1-5; 7 bases fit TRBD1. Trimming at V came to 3 bases and at J to 3 bases, leaving 2 bases not matched to a gene. Germline-derived CDR1 and CDR2 are SEHNR and FQNEAQ (reference sequence). The CDR3 spans 14 residues.

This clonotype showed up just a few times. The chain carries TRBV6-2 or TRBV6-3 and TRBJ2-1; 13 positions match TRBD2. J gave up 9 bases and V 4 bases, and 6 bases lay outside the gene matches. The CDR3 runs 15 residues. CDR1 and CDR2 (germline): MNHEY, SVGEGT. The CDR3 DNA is TGTGCCAGCAGTTCACTAGCGGGGGGGCAGGGTGAGCAGTTCTTC. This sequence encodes CASSSLAGGQGEQFF.

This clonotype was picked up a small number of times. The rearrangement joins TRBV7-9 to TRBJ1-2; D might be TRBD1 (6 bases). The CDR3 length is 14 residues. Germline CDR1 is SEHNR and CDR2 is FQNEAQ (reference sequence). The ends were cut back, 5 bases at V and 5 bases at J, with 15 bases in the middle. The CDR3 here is CASSLGDRIYGYTF. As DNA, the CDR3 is TGTGCCAGCAGCCTAGGAGACAGGATATATGGCTACACCTTC.

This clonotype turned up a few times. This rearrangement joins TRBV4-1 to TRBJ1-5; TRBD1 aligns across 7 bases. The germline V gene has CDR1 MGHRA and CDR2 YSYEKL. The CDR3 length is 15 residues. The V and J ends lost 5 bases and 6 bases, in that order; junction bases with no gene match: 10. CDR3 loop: CASSFRDSIFQPQHF. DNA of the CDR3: TGCGCCAGCAGCTTCCGGGACAGCATTTTTCAGCCCCAGCATTTT.

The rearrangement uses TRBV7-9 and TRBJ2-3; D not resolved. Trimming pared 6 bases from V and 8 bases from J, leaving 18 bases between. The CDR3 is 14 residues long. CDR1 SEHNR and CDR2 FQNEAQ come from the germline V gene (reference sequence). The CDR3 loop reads CASSSEVPSGTQYF. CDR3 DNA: TGTGCCAGCAGTTCCGAAGTGCCTTCCGGTACGCAGTATTTT. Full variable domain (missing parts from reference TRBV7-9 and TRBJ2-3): DTGVSQNPRHKITKRGQNVTFRCDPISEHNRLYWYRQTLGQGPEFLTYFQNEAQLEKSRLLSDRFSAERPKGSFSTLEIQRTEQGDSAMYLCASSSEVPSGTQYFGPGTRLTVL.

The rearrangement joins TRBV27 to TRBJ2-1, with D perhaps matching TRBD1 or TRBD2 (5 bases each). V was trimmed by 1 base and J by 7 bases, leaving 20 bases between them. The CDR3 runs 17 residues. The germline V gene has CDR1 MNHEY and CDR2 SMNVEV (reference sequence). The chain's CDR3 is CASSLWGSGRVMNEQFF. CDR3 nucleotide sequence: TGTGCCAGCAGTTTATGGGGTTCGGGGCGGGTTATGAATGAGCAGTTCTTC.

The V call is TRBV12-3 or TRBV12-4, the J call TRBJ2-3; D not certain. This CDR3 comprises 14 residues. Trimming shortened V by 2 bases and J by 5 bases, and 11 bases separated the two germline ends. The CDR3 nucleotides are TGTGCCAGCAGTTTATTTGTGACTCAAGATACGCAGTATTTT. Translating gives CASSLFVTQDTQYF.

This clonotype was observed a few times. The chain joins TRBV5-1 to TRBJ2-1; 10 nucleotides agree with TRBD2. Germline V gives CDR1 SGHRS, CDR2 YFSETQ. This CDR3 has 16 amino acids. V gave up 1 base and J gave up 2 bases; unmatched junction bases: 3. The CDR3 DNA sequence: TGCGCCAGCAGCTTGATAGCGGGGGGAGCCTACAATGAGCAGTTCTTC. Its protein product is CASSLIAGGAYNEQFF.

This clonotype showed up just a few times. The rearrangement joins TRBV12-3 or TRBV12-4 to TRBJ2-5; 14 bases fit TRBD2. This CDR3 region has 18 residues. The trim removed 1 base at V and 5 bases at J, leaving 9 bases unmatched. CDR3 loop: CASSLGLAGGPFGETQYF. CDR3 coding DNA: TGTGCCAGCAGTTTAGGACTAGCGGGGGGGCCTTTCGGTGAGACCCAGTACTTC.

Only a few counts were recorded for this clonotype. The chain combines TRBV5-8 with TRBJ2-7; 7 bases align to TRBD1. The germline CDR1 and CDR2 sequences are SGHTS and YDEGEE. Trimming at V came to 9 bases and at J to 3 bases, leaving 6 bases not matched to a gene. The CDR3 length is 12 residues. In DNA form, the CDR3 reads TGTGCCACTGGACAGGATTTCTACGAGCAGTACTTC. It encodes CATGQDFYEQYF.

CDR3 nucleotides: TGTGCCAGCAGTCCCCCCGGGACGGTAGCTAACTATGGCTACACCTTC. Its protein product is CASSPPGTVANYGYTF. The chain recombines TRBV28 with TRBJ1-2; TRBD1 is a possible D gene (5 bases). The CDR3 runs to 16 residues. Between the trimmed V and J ends, which lost 5 bases and 0 bases, there was a span of 16 bases. Germline V lookup: CDR1 MDHEN, CDR2 SYDVKM.

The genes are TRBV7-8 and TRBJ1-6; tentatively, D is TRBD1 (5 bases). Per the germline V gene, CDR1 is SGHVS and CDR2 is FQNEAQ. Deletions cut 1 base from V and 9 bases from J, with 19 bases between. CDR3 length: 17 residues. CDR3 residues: CASSLVYGQVGGSPLHF. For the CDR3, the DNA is TGTGCCAGCAGCTTAGTGTACGGGCAGGTGGGGGGTTCACCCCTCCACTTT.

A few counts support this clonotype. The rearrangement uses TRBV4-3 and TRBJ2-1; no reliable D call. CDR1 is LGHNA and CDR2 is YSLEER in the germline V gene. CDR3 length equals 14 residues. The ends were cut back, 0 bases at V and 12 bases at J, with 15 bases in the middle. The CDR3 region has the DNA TGCGCCAGCAGCCAAGATGGATCGGGTAGGCCGCAGTTCTTC. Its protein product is CASSQDGSGRPQFF.

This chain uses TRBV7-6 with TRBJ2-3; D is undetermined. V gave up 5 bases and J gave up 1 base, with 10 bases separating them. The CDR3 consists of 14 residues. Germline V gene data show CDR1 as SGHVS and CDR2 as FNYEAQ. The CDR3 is CASSTRQGTDTQYF. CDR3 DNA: TGTGCCAGCAGCACTCGGCAGGGCACAGATACGCAGTATTTT.

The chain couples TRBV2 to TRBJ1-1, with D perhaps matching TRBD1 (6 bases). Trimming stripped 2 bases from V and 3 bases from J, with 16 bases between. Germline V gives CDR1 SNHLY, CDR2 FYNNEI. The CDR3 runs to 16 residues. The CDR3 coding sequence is TGTGCCAGCAGTGAAAGGCAGGGGATTTTAGACACTGAAGCTTTCTTT. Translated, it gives CASSERQGILDTEAFF.